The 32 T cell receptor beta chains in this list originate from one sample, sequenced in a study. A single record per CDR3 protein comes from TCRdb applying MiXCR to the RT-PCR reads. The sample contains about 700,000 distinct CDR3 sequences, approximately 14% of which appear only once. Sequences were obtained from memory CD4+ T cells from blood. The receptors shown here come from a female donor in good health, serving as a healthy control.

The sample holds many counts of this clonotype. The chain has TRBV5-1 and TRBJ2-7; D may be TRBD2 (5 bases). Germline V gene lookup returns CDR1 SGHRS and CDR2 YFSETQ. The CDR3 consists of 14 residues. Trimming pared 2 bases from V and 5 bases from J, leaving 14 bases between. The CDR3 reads CASSLLASDDEQYF. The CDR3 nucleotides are TGCGCCAGCAGCTTATTAGCGTCGGACGACGAGCAGTACTTC.

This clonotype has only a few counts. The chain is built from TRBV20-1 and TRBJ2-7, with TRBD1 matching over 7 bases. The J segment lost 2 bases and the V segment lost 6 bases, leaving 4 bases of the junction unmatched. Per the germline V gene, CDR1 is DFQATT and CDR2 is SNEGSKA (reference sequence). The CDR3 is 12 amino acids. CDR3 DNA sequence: TGCAGTGCGGACAGGAGAACCTACGAGCAGTACTTC. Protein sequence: CSADRRTYEQYF.

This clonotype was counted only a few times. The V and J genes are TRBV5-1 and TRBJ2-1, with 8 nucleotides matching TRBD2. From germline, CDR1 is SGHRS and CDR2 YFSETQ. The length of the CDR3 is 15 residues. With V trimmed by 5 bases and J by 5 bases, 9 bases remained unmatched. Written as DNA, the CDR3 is TGCGCCAGCAGACTGAGCGGGAGTTCTGACAATGAGCAGTTCTTC. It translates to CASRLSGSSDNEQFF.

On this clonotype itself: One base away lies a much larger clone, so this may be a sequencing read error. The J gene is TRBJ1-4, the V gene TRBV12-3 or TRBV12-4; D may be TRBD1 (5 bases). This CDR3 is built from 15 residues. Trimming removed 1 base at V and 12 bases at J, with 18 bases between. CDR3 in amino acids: CASSLGGGNIVELFF. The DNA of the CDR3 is TGTGCCAGCAGTTTAGGTGGGGGGAACATCGTCGAACTGTTTTTT.

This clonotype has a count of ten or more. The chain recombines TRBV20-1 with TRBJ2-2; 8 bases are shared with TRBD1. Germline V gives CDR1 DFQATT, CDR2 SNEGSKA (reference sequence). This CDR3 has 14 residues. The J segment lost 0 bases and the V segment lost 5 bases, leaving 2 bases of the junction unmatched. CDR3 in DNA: TGCAGTGCTGGGGACAGGTCGAACACCGGGGAGCTGTTTTTT. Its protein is CSAGDRSNTGELFF.

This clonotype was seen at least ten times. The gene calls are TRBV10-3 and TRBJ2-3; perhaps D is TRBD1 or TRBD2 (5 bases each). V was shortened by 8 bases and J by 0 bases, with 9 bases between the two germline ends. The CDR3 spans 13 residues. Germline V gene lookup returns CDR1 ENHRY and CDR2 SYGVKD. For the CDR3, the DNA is TGTGCCATCCGGGGCGGGAGCACAGATACGCAGTATTTT. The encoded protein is CAIRGGSTDTQYF.

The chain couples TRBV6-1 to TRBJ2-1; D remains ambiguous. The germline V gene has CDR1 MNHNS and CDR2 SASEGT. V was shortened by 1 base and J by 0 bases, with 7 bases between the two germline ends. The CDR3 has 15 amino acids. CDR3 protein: CASSEVLASYNEQFF. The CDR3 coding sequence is TGTGCCAGCAGTGAAGTATTAGCCTCCTACAATGAGCAGTTCTTC.

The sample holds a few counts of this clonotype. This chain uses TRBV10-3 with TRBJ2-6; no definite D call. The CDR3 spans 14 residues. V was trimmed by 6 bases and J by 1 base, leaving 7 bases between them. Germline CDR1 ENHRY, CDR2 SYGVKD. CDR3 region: CAIRHSSGANVLTF. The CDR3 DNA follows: TGTGCCATCAGACACAGTTCTGGGGCCAACGTCCTGACTTTC.

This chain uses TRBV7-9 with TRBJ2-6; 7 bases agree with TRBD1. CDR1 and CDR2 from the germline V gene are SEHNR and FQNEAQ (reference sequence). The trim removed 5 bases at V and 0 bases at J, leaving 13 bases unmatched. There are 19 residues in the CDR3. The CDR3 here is CASSAHRGRLGSGANVLTF. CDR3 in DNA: TGTGCCAGCAGCGCCCACAGGGGAAGACTCGGCTCTGGGGCCAACGTCCTGACTTTC.

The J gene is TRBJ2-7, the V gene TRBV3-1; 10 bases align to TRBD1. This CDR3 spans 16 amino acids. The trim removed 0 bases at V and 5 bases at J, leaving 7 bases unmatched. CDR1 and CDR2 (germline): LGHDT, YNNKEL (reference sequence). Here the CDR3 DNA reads TGTGCCAGCAGCCAAGATGGGGGGGACAGGGGAAACGAGCAGTACTTC. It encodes CASSQDGGDRGNEQYF.

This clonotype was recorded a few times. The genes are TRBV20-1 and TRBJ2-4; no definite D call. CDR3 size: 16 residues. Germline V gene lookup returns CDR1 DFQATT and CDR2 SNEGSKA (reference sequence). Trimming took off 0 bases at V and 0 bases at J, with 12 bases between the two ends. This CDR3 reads CSARDPSNIAKNIQYF. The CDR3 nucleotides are TGCAGTGCTAGAGACCCCTCCAATATAGCCAAAAACATTCAGTACTTC.

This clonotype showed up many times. The CDR3 bases are TGTGCCATCAGTGCCGGACAGCAAGAGACCCAGTACTTC. This encodes CAISAGQQETQYF. The chain couples TRBV10-3 to TRBJ2-5; a possible D gene is TRBD1 (6 bases). CDR3 length: 13 amino acids. Deletions cut 4 bases from V and 2 bases from J, with 8 bases between. Germline V gene lookup returns CDR1 ENHRY and CDR2 SYGVKD.

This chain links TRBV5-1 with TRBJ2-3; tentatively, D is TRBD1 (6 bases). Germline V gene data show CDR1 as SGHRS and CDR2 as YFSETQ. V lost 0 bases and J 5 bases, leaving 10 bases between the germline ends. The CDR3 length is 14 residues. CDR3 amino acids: CASSLGGHGDTQYF. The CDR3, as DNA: TGCGCCAGCAGCTTGGGGGGGCATGGAGATACGCAGTATTTT.

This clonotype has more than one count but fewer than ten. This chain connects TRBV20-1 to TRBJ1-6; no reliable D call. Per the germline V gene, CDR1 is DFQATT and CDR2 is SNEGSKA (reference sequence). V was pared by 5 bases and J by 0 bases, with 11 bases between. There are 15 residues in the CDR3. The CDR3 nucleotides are TGCAGTGCTTGGCGGGCTAGCTCCTATAATTCACCCCTCCACTTT. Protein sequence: CSAWRASSYNSPLHF.

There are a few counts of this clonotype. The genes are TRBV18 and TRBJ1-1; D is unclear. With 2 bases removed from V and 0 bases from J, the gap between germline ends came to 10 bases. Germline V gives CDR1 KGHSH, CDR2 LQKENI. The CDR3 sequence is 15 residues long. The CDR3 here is CASSPTLGLNTEAFF. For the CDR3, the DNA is TGTGCCAGCTCACCAACGCTGGGGTTGAACACTGAAGCTTTCTTT.

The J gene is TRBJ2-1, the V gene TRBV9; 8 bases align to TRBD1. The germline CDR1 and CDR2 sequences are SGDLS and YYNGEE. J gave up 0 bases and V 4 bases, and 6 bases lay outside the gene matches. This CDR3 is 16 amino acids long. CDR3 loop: CASSHTGTGSYNEQFF. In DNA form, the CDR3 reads TGTGCCAGCAGCCATACCGGGACAGGCTCCTACAATGAGCAGTTCTTC.

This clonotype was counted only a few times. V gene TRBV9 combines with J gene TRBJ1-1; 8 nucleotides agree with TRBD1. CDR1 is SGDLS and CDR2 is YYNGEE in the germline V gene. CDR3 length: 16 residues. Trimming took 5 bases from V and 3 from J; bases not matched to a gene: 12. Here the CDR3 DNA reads TGTGCCAGCAGTCAAAGGGGCAGGGGGCAGGACACTGAAGCTTTCTTT. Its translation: CASSQRGRGQDTEAFF.

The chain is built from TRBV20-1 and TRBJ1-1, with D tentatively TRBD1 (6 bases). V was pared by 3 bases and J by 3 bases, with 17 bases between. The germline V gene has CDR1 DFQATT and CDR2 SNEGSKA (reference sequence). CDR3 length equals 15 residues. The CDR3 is CSASRAWGADTEAFF. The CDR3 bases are TGCAGTGCTAGTCGGGCTTGGGGGGCGGACACTGAAGCTTTCTTT.

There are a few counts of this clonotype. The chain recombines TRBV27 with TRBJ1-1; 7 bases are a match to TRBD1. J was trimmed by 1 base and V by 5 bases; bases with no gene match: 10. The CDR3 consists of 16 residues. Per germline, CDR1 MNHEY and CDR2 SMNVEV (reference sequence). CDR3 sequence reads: CASSKQGSLKNTEAFF. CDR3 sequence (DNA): TGTGCCAGCAGTAAACAGGGGTCTTTGAAGAACACTGAAGCTTTCTTT.

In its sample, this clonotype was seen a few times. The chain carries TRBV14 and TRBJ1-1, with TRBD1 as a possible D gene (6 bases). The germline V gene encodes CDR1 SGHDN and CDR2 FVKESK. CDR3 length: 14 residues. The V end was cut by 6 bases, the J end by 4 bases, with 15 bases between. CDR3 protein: CASRRGGSGTEAFF. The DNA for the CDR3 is TGTGCCAGCAGAAGGGGGGGAAGTGGCACTGAAGCTTTCTTT.

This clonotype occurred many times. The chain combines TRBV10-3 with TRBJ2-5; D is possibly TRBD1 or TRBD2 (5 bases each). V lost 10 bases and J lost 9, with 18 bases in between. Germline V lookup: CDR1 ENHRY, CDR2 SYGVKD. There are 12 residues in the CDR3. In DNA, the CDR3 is TGTGCCACCATGGGGACGGGAATGGCCCAGTACTTC. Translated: CATMGTGMAQYF.

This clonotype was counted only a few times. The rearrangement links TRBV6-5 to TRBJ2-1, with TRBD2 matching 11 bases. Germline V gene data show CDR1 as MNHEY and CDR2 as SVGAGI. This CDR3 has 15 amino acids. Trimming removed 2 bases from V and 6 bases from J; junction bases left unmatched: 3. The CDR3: CASSYDSGGANEQFF. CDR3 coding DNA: TGTGCCAGCAGTTACGATAGCGGGGGGGCCAATGAGCAGTTCTTC.

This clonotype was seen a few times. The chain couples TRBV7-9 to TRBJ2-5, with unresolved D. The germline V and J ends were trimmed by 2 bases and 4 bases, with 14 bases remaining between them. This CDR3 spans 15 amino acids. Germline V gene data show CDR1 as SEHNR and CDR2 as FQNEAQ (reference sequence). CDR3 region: CASSLRLVSVETQYF. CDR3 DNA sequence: TGTGCCAGCAGCTTAAGGCTAGTTTCAGTAGAGACCCAGTACTTC.

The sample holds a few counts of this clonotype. CDR3 protein: CASSSGTSRGFEQFF. CDR3 DNA sequence: TGCGCCAGCAGCTCTGGGACCAGCCGGGGGTTCGAGCAGTTCTTC. This rearrangement joins TRBV5-1 to TRBJ2-1; possible D gene TRBD2, 6 bases. Looked up from germline, CDR1 is SGHRS and CDR2 is YFSETQ. The CDR3 consists of 15 residues. Trimming cost V 3 bases and J 10 bases, with 20 bases left between them.

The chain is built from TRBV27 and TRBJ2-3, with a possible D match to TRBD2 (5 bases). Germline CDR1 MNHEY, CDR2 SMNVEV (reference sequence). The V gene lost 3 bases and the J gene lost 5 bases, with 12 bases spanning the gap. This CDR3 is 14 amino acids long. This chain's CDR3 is CASSLQDSEDTQYF. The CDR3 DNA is TGTGCCAGCAGTTTGCAGGACTCCGAAGATACGCAGTATTTT.

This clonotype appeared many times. The CDR3 protein is CSARDLRGSTNTGELFF. The CDR3 nucleotides read TGCAGTGCTAGAGATCTTAGAGGGAGTACGAACACCGGGGAGCTGTTTTTT. The chain uses TRBV20-1 and TRBJ2-2, with a weak D call TRBD2 (5 bases). The ends were cut back, 0 bases at V and 0 bases at J, with 14 bases in the middle. Per germline, CDR1 DFQATT and CDR2 SNEGSKA (reference sequence). The CDR3 has 17 amino acids.

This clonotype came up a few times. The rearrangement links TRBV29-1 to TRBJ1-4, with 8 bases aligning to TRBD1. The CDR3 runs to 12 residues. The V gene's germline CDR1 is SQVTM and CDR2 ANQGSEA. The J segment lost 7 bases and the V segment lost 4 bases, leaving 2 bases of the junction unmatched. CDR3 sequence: CSVAQGGEKLFF. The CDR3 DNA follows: TGCAGCGTTGCACAGGGGGGTGAAAAACTGTTTTTT.

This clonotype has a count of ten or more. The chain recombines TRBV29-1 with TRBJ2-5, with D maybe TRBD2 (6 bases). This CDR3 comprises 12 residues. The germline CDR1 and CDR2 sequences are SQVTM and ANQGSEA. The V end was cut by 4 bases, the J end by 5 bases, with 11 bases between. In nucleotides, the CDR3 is TGCAGCGTTGTGTCACGGGGGGAGACCCAGTACTTC. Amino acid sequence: CSVVSRGETQYF. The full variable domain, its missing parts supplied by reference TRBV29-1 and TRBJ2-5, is SAVISQKPSRDICQRGTSLTIQCQVDSQVTMMFWYRQQPGQSLTLIATANQGSEATYESGFVIDKFPISRPNLTFSTLTVSNMSPEDSSIYLCSVVSRGETQYFGPGTRLLVL.

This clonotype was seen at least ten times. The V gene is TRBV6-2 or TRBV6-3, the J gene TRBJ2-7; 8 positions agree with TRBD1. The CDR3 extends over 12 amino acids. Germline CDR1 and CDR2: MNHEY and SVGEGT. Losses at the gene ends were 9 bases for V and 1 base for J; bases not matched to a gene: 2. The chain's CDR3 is CASRDRSYEQYF. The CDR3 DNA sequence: TGTGCCAGTAGGGACAGGTCCTACGAGCAGTACTTC.

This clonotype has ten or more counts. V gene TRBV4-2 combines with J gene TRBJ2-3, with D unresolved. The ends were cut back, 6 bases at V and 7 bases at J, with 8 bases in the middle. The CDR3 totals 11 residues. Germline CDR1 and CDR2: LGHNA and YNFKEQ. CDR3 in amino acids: CASSLTYTQYF. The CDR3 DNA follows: TGTGCCAGCAGTCTCACTTATACGCAGTATTTT.

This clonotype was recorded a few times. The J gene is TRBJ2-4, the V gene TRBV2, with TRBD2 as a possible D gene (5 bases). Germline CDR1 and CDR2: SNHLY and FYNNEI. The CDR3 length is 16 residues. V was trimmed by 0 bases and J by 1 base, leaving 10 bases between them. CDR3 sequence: CASSEAYPGAKNIQYF. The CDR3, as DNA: TGTGCCAGCAGTGAAGCGTACCCGGGGGCCAAAAACATTCAGTACTTC.

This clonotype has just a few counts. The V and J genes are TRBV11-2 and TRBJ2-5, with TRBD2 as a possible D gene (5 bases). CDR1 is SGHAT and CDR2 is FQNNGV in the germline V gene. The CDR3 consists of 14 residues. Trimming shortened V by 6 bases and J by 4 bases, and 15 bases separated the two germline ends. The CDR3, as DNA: TGTGCCAGCAGTTCCTTACGGGGAAGAGAGACCCAGTACTTC. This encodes CASSSLRGRETQYF.